The next 14 T cell receptor beta chains were all read from a single sample in a study of shared clonotypes between healthy human individuals. Cells designated naive CD8 were CD45RO-negative and were positively selected for CCR7, with terminally differentiated effector memory CD45RA+ cells excluded. Some clones are missing from TCRdb's copy, which holds only in-frame ones; the method was immunoSEQ multiplex PCR. This sample carries 600,000 or so clones, 95% to 98% of them seen once, and the ten largest clones take 0.3% to 0.35%. The sequenced material came from naive CD8+ T cells sorted from blood. These receptors all stem from a man aged 30-40 years in good health.

A single count supports this clone. V and J are TRBV29-1 and TRBJ1-2; 10 bases align to TRBD1. Germline lookup yields CDR1 SQVTM and CDR2 ANQGSEA. The CDR3 consists of 13 residues. V lost 8 bases to trimming and J lost 3 bases; unmatched junction nucleotides: 6. CDR3 nucleotide sequence: TGCAGCCTTAGGACAGGGGGAGACTATGGCTACACCTTC. Encoded protein: CSLRTGGDYGYTF.

This clone appeared once. The CDR3 loop is CASSSLTSAQETQYF. CDR3 sequence (DNA): TGTGCCAGCAGCTCCCTGACTAGTGCCCAAGAGACCCAGTACTTC. This rearrangement joins TRBV7-9 to TRBJ2-5; TRBD2 might be the D (6 bases). Germline CDR1 is SEHNR and CDR2 is FQNEAQ (reference sequence). This CDR3 region has 15 residues. Trimming took 4 bases from V and 1 from J, leaving 13 bases between them. Using reference TRBV7-9 and TRBJ2-5 for the parts outside the CDR3, the full variable domain is DTGVSQNPRHKITKRGQNVTFRCDPISEHNRLYWYRQTLGQGPEFLTYFQNEAQLEKSRLLSDRFSAERPKGSFSTLEIQRTEQGDSAMYLCASSSLTSAQETQYFGPGTRLLVL.

In its sample, this clone was seen a few times. The chain joins TRBV28 to TRBJ2-1; 7 bases map to TRBD2. The CDR3 is 15 residues long. Germline V gene data show CDR1 as MDHEN and CDR2 as SYDVKM. Trimming removed 3 bases from V and 8 bases from J; junction bases left unmatched: 10. CDR3 nucleotides: TGTGCCAGCAGTTTCGTAGTGGGAGGGCCTGATGAGCAGTTCTTC. Amino acids: CASSFVVGGPDEQFF.

The chain is built from TRBV11-2 and TRBJ2-5; unclear D gene. Trimming took 3 bases from V and 1 from J, leaving 9 bases between them. The CDR3 has 14 amino acids. Per the germline V gene, CDR1 is SGHAT and CDR2 is FQNNGV. The CDR3 reads CASSFGRTQETQYF. The CDR3 DNA sequence: TGTGCCAGCAGCTTTGGAAGAACCCAAGAGACCCAGTACTTC.

The CDR3 region has the DNA TGTGCCAGCAGTTTACTACTAGCGGGAGGGCCGGGAGATACGCAGTATTTT. Protein sequence: CASSLLLAGGPGDTQYF. The chain links TRBV27 to TRBJ2-3; 13 bases line up with TRBD2. This CDR3 comprises 17 residues. The junction had 7 bases not matched to a gene; V was cut back by 2 bases and J by 5 bases. Germline V CDR1 and CDR2: MNHEY, SMNVEV (reference sequence).

The chain carries TRBV25-1 and TRBJ2-7, with TRBD1 matching 9 bases. Germline values: CDR1 MGHDK, CDR2 SYGVNS. After removal of 6 bases from V and 2 bases from J, the junction contained 2 bases not matched to a gene. The CDR3 has 13 residues. Here the CDR3 reads CASSRQGAYEQYF. The CDR3 DNA reads TGTGCCAGCAGCAGACAGGGGGCCTACGAGCAGTACTTC.

This chain joins TRBV29-1 and TRBJ2-3; D gene ambiguous. CDR1 and CDR2 from the germline V gene are SQVTM and ANQGSEA. V was trimmed by 4 bases and J by 4 bases, leaving 3 bases between them. The CDR3 has 10 residues. The CDR3 region is CSVVSDTQYF. The CDR3 bases are TGCAGCGTTGTCTCAGATACGCAGTATTTT.

The rearrangement joins TRBV7-6 to TRBJ1-1; 9 bases agree with TRBD1. Germline V gene data show CDR1 as SGHVS and CDR2 as FNYEAQ. The CDR3 sequence is 16 residues long. Trimming removed 2 bases from V and 1 base from J; junction bases left unmatched: 5. The DNA of the CDR3 is TGTGCCAGCAGCTTACCGAAGGACAGGGGGAACACTGAAGCTTTCTTT. It yields the protein CASSLPKDRGNTEAFF.

The rearrangement links TRBV29-1 to TRBJ2-1, with D tentatively TRBD1 (5 bases). The CDR3 is 12 residues long. Germline V gene data show CDR1 as SQVTM and CDR2 as ANQGSEA. The V end was cut by 6 bases, the J end by 5 bases, with 11 bases between. Here the CDR3 reads CSVWGQDNEQFF. CDR3 DNA sequence: TGCAGCGTGTGGGGCCAGGACAATGAGCAGTTCTTC.

The V call is TRBV5-4, the J call TRBJ2-3, with 9 bases that match TRBD1. Germline V gene sequence: CDR1 SGHNT, CDR2 YYREEE (reference sequence). J was trimmed by 2 bases and V by 1 base; bases with no gene match: 2. This CDR3 has 15 residues. Here the CDR3 reads CASSLWDRATDTQYF. CDR3 DNA: TGTGCCAGCAGCTTGTGGGACAGGGCCACAGATACGCAGTATTTT.

V usage is TRBV7-9 and J usage is TRBJ2-3, with 8 bases fitting TRBD2. This CDR3 is built from 15 residues. V shed 2 bases, J shed 1 base, and the junction held 2 bases outside the gene matches. Looked up from germline, CDR1 is SEHNR and CDR2 is FQNEAQ (reference sequence). CDR3 protein: CASSLPAGGTDTQYF. The CDR3 DNA is TGTGCCAGCAGCTTACCAGCGGGAGGCACAGATACGCAGTATTTT.

The chain employs TRBV5-1 and TRBJ2-1; 11 nucleotides align to TRBD2. Germline V gene sequence: CDR1 SGHRS, CDR2 YFSETQ. The J segment lost 2 bases and the V segment lost 2 bases, leaving 15 bases of the junction unmatched. This CDR3 region has 20 residues. CDR3 DNA sequence: TGCGCCAGCAGCTTTTCGCAGAATGGGGTTAGCGGGAGGGCCTACAATGAGCAGTTCTTC. Translated, it gives CASSFSQNGVSGRAYNEQFF.

V gene TRBV7-9 combines with J gene TRBJ1-5; D gene ambiguous. V shed 2 bases and J shed 1 base, with 15 bases lying between them. Germline loops: CDR1 SEHNR, CDR2 FQNEAQ (reference sequence). This CDR3 contains 17 residues. CDR3 nucleotides: TGTGCCAGCAGCTTAATTCAGTCGTCTGCGAGCAATCAGCCCCAGCATTTT. This sequence encodes CASSLIQSSASNQPQHF.

V gene TRBV5-1 combines with J gene TRBJ2-2, with D possibly matching TRBD2 (6 bases). With 4 bases removed from V and 7 bases from J, the gap between germline ends came to 23 bases. This CDR3 region has 17 residues. Germline CDR1 reads SGHRS; CDR2 reads YFSETQ. The CDR3 loop reads CASSPNSGGEVVGELFF. CDR3 sequence (DNA): TGCGCCAGCAGCCCAAATTCCGGAGGGGAGGTCGTCGGGGAGCTGTTTTTT.